This is a list of T cell receptor beta chains from one sample in a study of PD-L1 blockade in urothelial cancer. The table came from immunoSEQ multiplex PCR; TCRdb's copy has only in-frame clones and leaves some out. In the table there are around 79,000 clones, about 85% of which are singletons. Sample: PBMCs, taken around atezolizumab (anti-PD-L1) treatment. The source is a man aged 40-49 years with urothelial cancer. The CDR3 runs from the conserved cysteine through the conserved F or W. Fields, in order: clone size, D gene, V gene, J gene, CDR3 protein, CDR3 DNA. A D gene is named only where the DNA matches it firmly. Not every row has a clone size; where given, it reads once, few, many or a size class.

>NA|TRBD1|TRBV7-2|TRBJ1-2
CASSSRGGDRGQGYTF
TGTGCCAGCAGCTCACGCGGGGGGGACAGGGGGCAGGGCTACACCTTC
>NA|NA|TRBV2|TRBJ2-5
CASRPDRLRQETQYF
TGTGCCAGCAGGCCCGACAGATTAAGGCAAGAGACCCAGTACTTC
>NA|TRBD1|TRBV5-1|TRBJ2-1
CASSLRPRPHGDRGYEQFF
TGCGCCAGCAGCTTAAGACCGCGCCCCCACGGGGACAGGGGCTATGAGCAGTTCTTC
>NA|TRBD2|TRBV7-2|TRBJ2-1
CASSLRITGLAAGEQFF
TGTGCCAGCAGCTTAAGGATCACGGGACTAGCGGCTGGTGAGCAGTTCTTC
>NA|NA|TRBV2|TRBJ1-5
CASRVKGGANQPQHF
TGTGCCAGCAGGGTCAAGGGGGGGGCGAATCAGCCCCAGCATTTT
>NA|NA|TRBV11-2|TRBJ2-7
CASSLERAVAYEQYF
TGTGCCAGCAGCTTAGAGCGGGCAGTAGCCTACGAGCAGTACTTC
>few|NA|TRBV10-1|TRBJ2-5
CASSESGGSRRETQYF
TGCGCCAGCAGTGAGTCTGGCGGGTCTAGACGGGAGACCCAGTACTTC
>NA|TRBD2|TRBV27|TRBJ2-1
CASSFFLLLAGGAQGYNEQFF
TGTGCCAGCAGTTTCTTTCTCCTGCTAGCGGGAGGAGCCCAAGGATACAATGAGCAGTTCTTC
>NA|NA|TRBV21-1|TRBJ2-3
CASSALEAGKRPF
TGTGCCAGCAGCGCCCTAGAGGCAGGGAAGCGTCCCTTT
>once|TRBD1|TRBV2|TRBJ2-5
CASEQDREETQYF
TGTGCCAGCGAGCAGGACAGGGAAGAGACCCAGTACTTC
>NA|TRBD2|TRBV4-1|TRBJ2-7
CASSLGLAPVEQYF
TGCGCCAGCAGCCTAGGACTAGCGCCCGTCGAGCAGTACTTC